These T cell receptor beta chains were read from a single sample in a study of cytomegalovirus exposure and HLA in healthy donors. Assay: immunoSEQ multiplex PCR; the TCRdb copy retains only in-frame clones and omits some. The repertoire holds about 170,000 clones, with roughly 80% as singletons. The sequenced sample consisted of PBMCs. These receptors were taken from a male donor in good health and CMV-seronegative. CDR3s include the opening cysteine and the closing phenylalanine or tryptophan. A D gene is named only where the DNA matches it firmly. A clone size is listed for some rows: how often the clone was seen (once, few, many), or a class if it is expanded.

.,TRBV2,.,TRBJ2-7,CASSNRVPYEQYF,TGTGCCAGCAGCAACAGGGTGCCCTACGAGCAGTACTTC
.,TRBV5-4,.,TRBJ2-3,CASSLDPDYGGGVTDTQYF,TGTGCCAGCAGCTTGGATCCTGACTACGGCGGGGGCGTCACAGATACGCAGTATTTT
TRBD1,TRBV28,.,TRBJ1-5,CASSWWTGYQPQHF,TGTGCCAGCAGTTGGTGGACAGGGTATCAGCCCCAGCATTTT
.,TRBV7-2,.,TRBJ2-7,CASSQVWGDEQYF,TGTGCCAGCAGCCAAGTATGGGGGGACGAGCAGTACTTC
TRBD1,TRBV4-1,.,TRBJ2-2,CASSQDPQGAQNTGELFF,TGCGCCAGCAGCCAAGATCCCCAGGGGGCGCAAAACACCGGGGAGCTGTTTTTT
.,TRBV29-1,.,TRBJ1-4,CSVKGHKFATNEKLFF,TGCAGCGTGAAGGGACATAAGTTTGCAACTAATGAAAAACTGTTTTTT
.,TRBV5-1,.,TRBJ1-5,CASSLRPGVENQPQHF,TGCGCCAGCAGCTTAAGACCGGGAGTAGAGAATCAGCCCCAGCATTTT
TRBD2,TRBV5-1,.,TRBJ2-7,CASSWTSGVTYEQYF,TGCGCCAGCAGCTGGACTAGCGGGGTAACCTACGAGCAGTACTTC
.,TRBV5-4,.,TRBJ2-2,CASSLGATGELFF,TGTGCCAGCAGCTTGGGGGCAACCGGGGAGCTGTTTTTT
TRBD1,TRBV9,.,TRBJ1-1,CASSVVHRGDTEAFF,TGTGCCAGCAGCGTAGTGCACAGGGGAGATACTGAAGCTTTCTTT
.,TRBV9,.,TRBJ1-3,CASSVDPGFSGNTIYF,TGTGCCAGCAGCGTAGACCCGGGTTTCTCTGGAAACACCATATATTTT
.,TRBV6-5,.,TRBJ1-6,CASSSTGQDNSPLHF,TGTGCCAGCAGCTCCACGGGACAAGATAATTCACCCCTCCACTTT
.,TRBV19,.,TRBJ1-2,CASAGIRGYTF,TGTGCCAGTGCAGGGATCCGGGGCTACACCTTC
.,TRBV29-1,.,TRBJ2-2,CSVVSGETGELFF,TGCAGCGTTGTCTCCGGGGAGACCGGGGAGCTGTTTTTT
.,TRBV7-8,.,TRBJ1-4,CASSADREKLFF,TGTGCCAGCAGCGCAGACAGGGAAAAACTGTTTTTT
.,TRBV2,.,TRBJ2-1,CASSVLGRSSYNEQFF,TGTGCCAGCAGTGTGCTGGGGCGGAGCTCCTACAATGAGCAGTTCTTC
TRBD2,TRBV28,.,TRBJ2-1,CASTLTSGSYNEQFF,TGTGCCAGCACCCTCACTAGCGGTTCCTACAATGAGCAGTTCTTC
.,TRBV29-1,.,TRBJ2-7,CSVVGSISYEQYF,TGCAGCGTTGTCGGGAGTATCTCCTACGAGCAGTACTTC
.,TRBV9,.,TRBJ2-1,CASSPGGGRSYNEQFF,TGTGCCAGCAGCCCAGGTGGAGGGCGGTCCTACAATGAGCAGTTCTTC
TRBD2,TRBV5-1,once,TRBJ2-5,CASSFRLAGETQYF,TGCGCCAGCAGCTTCCGACTAGCGGGAGAGACCCAGTACTTC
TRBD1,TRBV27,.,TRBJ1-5,CASRSQDRVQPQHF,TGTGCCAGCAGGTCCCAGGACAGGGTTCAGCCCCAGCATTTT
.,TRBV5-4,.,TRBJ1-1,CASSFRGSALNTEAFF,TGTGCCAGCAGCTTTCGAGGTAGTGCCCTGAACACTGAAGCTTTCTTT
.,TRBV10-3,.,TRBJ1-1,CAISDFQAGNTEAFF,TGTGCCATCAGTGATTTCCAGGCGGGGAACACTGAAGCTTTCTTT
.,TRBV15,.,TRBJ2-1,CATSRAVTGLSYNEQFF,TGTGCCACCAGCAGGGCTGTTACAGGGTTATCCTACAATGAGCAGTTCTTC
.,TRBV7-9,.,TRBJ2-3,CASSLGTSTDTQYF,TGTGCCAGCAGCTTAGGAACTAGCACAGATACGCAGTATTTT
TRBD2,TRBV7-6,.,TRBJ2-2,CASSGALVAGGTGELFF,TGTGCCAGCAGCGGGGCTTTGGTAGCGGGGGGCACCGGGGAGCTGTTTTTT
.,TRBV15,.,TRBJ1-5,CATSGRDGNQPQHF,TGTGCCACCAGCGGCAGGGATGGCAATCAGCCCCAGCATTTT
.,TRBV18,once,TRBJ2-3,CASSPRVANPGDTQYF,TGTGCCAGCTCACCCCGAGTTGCTAACCCAGGAGATACGCAGTATTTT
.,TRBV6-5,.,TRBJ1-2,CASTRSANYGYTF,TGTGCCAGCACGCGGTCGGCCAACTATGGCTACACCTTC
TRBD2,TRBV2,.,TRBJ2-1,CASSLRAGGYEQFF,TGTGCCAGCAGTCTCCGAGCGGGAGGATATGAGCAGTTCTTC
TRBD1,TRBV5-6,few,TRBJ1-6,CASSLDRGLSPLHF,TGTGCCAGCAGCTTGGATAGGGGGCTCTCACCCCTCCACTTT
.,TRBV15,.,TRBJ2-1,CATSRDFRAGMGEQFF,TGTGCCACCAGCAGAGATTTTCGCGCAGGAATGGGTGAGCAGTTCTTC
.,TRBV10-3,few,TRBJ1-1,CAISESGLTEAFF,TGTGCCATCAGTGAATCTGGGCTCACTGAAGCTTTCTTT
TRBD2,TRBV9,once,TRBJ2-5,CASSVALGLAGESETQYF,TGTGCCAGCAGCGTAGCTCTCGGACTAGCGGGCGAATCGGAGACCCAGTACTTC
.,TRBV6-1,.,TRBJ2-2,CASSELSGGENTGELFF,TGTGCCAGCAGTGAATTGTCCGGCGGAGAGAACACCGGGGAGCTGTTTTTT
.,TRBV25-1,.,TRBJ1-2,CASSATDAYGYTF,TGTGCCAGCAGTGCGACAGACGCCTATGGCTACACCTTC
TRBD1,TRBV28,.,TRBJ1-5,CASSLGDRGNQPQHF,TGTGCCAGCAGTTTGGGCGACAGGGGCAATCAGCCCCAGCATTTT
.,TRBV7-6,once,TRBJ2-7,CASSPGRGLDEQYF,TGTGCCAGCAGCCCCGGCCGAGGTTTGGACGAGCAGTACTTC
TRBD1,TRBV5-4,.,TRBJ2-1,CASSWTGANEQFF,TGTGCCAGCAGCTGGACAGGGGCCAATGAGCAGTTCTTC
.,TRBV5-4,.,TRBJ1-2,CASSLRAGPKGGYTF,TGTGCCAGCAGCTTGCGGGCAGGGCCCAAGGGTGGCTACACCTTC